The subject of this entry is one T cell receptor (beta chain). The data were taken from a study of blood T cell repertoires in COVID-19. Overall study context: The United States, Italy and Spain were the sources of the acute and convalescent COVID-19 samples.

Assay used: immunoSEQ multiplex PCR; TCRdb lists only in-frame clones, some missing. The sample includes fewer than 60,000 clones, more than 70% of them seen just once. The sequenced sample consisted of peripheral blood. This TCR was recovered from a woman aged 80 or over with acute or convalescent COVID-19.

The CDR3 reads CASSLYGLSNQPQHF. The CDR3 bases are TGTGCCAGCAGCTTATACGGACTTAGCAATCAGCCCCAGCATTTT. The J gene is TRBJ1-5, the V gene TRBV11-2; D not certain. V lost 2 bases and J lost 0, with 8 bases in between. The CDR3 runs 15 residues. Germline values: CDR1 SGHAT, CDR2 FQNNGV.